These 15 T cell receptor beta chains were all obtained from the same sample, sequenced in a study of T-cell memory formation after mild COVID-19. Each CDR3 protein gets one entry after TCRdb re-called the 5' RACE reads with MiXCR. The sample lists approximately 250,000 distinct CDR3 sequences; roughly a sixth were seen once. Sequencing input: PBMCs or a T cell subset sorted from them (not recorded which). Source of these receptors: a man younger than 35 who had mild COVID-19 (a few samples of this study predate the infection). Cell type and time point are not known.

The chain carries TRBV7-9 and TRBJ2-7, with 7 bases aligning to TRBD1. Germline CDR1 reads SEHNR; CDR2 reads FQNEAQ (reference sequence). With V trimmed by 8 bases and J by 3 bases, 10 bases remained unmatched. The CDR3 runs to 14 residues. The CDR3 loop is CASSQGLPFYEQYF. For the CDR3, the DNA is TGTGCCAGCTCACAGGGGCTTCCTTTCTACGAGCAGTACTTC.

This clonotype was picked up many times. As DNA, the CDR3 is TGTGCCAGCAGCCCTAATCCCCGGGACAGGGACTCCACAGATACGCAGTATTTT. Its translation: CASSPNPRDRDSTDTQYF. The gene calls are TRBV28 and TRBJ2-3, with TRBD1 matching 9 bases. Germline CDR1 and CDR2: MDHEN and SYDVKM. V gave up 6 bases and J gave up 2 bases; unmatched junction bases: 15. The CDR3 spans 18 residues.

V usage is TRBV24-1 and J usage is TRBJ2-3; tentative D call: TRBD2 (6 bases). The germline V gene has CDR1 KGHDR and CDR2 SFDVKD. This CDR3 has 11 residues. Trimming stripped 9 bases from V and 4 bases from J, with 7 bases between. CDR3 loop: CATGEADTQYF. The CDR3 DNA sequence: TGTGCCACCGGGGAGGCAGATACGCAGTATTTT.

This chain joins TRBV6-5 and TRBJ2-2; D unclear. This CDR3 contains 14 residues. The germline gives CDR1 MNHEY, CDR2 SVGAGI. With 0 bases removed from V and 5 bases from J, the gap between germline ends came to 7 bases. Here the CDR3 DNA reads TGTGCCAGCAGTTACTCTGTGGGGACCGGGGAGCTGTTTTTT. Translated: CASSYSVGTGELFF.

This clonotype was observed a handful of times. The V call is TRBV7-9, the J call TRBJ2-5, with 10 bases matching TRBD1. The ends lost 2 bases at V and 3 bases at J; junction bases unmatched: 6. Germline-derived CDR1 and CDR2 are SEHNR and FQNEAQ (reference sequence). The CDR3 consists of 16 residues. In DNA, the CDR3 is TGTGCCAGCAGCTTACCCTCCGGGACAGGGGAAGAGACCCAGTACTTC. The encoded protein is CASSLPSGTGEETQYF. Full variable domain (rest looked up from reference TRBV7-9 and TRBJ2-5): DTGVSQNPRHKITKRGQNVTFRCDPISEHNRLYWYRQTLGQGPEFLTYFQNEAQLEKSRLLSDRFSAERPKGSFSTLEIQRTEQGDSAMYLCASSLPSGTGEETQYFGPGTRLLVL.

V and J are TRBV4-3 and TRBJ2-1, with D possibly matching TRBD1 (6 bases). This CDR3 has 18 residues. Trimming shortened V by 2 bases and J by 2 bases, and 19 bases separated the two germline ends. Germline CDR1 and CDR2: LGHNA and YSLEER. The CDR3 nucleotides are TGCGCCAGCAGCCAAAGGGAGACCGGGACAACCGCCTACAATGAGCAGTTCTTC. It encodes CASSQRETGTTAYNEQFF.

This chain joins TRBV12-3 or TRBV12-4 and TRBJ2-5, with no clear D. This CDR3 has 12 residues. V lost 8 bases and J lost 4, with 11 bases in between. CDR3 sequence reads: CASLKETETQYF. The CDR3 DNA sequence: TGTGCCAGCCTGAAGGAGACAGAGACCCAGTACTTC.

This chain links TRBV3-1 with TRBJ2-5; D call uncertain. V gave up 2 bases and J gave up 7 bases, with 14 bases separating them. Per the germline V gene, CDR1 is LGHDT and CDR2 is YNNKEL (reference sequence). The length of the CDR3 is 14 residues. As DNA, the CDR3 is TGTGCCAGCAGCCAAATACAACCAGCAGGGACCCAGTACTTC. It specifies CASSQIQPAGTQYF.

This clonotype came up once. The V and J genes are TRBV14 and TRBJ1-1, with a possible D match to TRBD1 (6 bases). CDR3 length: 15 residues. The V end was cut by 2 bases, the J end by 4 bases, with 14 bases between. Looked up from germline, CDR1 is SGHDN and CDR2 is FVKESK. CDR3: CASSQIGPRGTEAFF. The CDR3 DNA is TGTGCCAGCAGCCAAATCGGGCCCAGGGGCACTGAAGCTTTCTTT. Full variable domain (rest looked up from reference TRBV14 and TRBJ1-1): EAGVTQFPSHSVIEKGQTVTLRCDPISGHDNLYWYRRVMGKEIKFLLHFVKESKQDESGMPNNRFLAERTGGTYSTLKVQPAELEDSGVYFCASSQIGPRGTEAFFGQGTRLTVV.

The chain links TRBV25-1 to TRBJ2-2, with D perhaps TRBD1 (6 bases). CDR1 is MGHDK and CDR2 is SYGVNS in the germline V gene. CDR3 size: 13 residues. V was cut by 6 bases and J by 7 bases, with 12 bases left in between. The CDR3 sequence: CASREMGHGELFF. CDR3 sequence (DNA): TGTGCCAGCAGGGAAATGGGACACGGGGAGCTGTTTTTT.

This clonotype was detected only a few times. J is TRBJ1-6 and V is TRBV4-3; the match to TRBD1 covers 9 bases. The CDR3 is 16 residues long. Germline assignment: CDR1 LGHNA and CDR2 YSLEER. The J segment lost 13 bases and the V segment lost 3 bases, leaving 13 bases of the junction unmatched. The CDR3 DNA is TGCGCCAGCAGCCAGGCCGAAGGAGACAGGGGGTCGCCCCTCCACTTT. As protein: CASSQAEGDRGSPLHF.

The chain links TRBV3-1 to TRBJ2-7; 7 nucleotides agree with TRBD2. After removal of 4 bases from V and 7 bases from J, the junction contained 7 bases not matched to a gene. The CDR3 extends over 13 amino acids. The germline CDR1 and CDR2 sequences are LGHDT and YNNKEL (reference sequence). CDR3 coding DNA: TGTGCCAGCAGCCCCGGGGCGGGGGAAGAGCAGTACGTC. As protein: CASSPGAGEEQYV.

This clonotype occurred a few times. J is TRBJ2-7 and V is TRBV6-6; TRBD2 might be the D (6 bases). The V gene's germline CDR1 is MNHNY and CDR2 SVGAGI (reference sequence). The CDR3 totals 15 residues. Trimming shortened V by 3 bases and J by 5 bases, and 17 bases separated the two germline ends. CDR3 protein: CASSYEVGGVNEQYF. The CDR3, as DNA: TGTGCCAGCAGTTATGAAGTGGGGGGAGTCAACGAGCAGTACTTC.

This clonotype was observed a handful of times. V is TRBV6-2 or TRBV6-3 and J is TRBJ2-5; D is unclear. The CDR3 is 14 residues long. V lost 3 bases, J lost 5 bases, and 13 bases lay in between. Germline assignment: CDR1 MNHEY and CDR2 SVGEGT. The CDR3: CASSYPGSSETQYF. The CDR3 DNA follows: TGTGCCAGCAGTTATCCAGGTTCCTCCGAGACCCAGTACTTC.

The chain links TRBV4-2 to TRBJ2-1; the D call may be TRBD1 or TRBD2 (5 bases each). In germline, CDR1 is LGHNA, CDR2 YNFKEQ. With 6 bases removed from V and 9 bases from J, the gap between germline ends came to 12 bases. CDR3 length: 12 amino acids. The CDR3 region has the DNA TGTGCCAGCAGGCTCGGGGCCGGTGAGCAGTTCTTC. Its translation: CASRLGAGEQFF.